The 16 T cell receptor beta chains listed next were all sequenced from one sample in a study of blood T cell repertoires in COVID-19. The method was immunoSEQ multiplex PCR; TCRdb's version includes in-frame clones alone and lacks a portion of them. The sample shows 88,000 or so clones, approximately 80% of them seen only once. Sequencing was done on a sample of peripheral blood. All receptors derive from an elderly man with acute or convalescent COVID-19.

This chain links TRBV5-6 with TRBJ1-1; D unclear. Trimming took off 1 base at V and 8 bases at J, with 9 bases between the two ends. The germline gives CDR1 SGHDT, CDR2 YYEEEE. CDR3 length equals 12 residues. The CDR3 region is CASSLKPSEAFF. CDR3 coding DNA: TGTGCCAGCAGCTTGAAGCCAAGCGAAGCTTTCTTT. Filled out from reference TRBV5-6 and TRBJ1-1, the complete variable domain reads DAGVTQSPTHLIKTRGQQVTLRCSPKSGHDTVSWYQQALGQGPQFIFQYYEEEERQRGNFPDRFSGHQFPNYSSELNVNALLLGDSALYLCASSLKPSEAFFGQGTRLTVV.

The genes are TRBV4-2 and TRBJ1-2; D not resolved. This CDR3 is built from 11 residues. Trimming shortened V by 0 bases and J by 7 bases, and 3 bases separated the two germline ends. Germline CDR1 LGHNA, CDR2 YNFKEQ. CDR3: CASSQDGGYTF. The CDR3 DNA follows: TGTGCCAGCAGCCAAGACGGTGGCTACACCTTC.

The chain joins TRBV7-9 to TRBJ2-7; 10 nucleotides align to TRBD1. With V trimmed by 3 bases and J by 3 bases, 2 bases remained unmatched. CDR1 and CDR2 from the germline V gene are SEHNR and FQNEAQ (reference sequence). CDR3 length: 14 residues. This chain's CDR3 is CASSFDRGLYEQYF. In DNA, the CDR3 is TGTGCCAGCAGCTTCGACAGGGGGCTCTACGAGCAGTACTTC.

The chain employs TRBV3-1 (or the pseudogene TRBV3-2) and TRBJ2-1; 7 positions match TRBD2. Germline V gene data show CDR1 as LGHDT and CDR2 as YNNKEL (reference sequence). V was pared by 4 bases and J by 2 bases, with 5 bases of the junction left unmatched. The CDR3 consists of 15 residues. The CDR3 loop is CASSPRGDPYNEQFF. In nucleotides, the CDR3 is TGTGCCAGCAGCCCCCGGGGGGATCCCTACAATGAGCAGTTCTTC.

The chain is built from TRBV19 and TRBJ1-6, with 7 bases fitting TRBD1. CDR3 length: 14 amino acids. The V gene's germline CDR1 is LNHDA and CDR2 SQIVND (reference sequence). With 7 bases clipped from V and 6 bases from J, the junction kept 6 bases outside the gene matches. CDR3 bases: TGTGCCAGTAATCCGGACAGGAGTAATTCACCCCTCCACTTT. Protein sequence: CASNPDRSNSPLHF.

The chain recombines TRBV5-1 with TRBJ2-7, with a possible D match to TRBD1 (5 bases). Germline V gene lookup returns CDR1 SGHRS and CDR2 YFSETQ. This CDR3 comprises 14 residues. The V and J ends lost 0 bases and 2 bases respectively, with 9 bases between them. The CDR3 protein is CASSLESRAYEQYF. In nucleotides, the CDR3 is TGCGCCAGCAGCTTGGAAAGCAGGGCCTACGAGCAGTACTTC.

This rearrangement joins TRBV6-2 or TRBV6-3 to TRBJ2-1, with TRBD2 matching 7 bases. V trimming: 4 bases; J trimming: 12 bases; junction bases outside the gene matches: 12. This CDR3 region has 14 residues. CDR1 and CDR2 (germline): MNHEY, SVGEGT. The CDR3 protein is CASSLLPGLFGQFF. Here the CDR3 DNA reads TGTGCCAGCAGTTTACTCCCGGGACTATTCGGGCAGTTCTTC.

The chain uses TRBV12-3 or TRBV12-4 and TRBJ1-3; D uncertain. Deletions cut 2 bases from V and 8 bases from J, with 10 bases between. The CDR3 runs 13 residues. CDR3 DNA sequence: TGTGCCAGCAGTTTATTGCAGATGGACACCATATATTTT. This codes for CASSLLQMDTIYF.

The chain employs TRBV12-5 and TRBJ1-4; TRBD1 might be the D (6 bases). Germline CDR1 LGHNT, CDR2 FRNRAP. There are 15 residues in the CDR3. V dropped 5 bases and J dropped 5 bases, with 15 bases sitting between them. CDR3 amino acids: CASGPSGTRNEKLFF. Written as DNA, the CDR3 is TGTGCTAGTGGTCCATCCGGGACACGGAATGAAAAACTGTTTTTT.

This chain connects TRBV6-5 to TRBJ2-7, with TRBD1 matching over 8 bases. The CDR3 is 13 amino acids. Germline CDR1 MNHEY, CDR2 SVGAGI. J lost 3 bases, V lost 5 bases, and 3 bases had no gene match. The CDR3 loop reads CASSRTGRYEQYF. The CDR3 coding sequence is TGTGCCAGCAGTAGGACAGGGCGCTACGAGCAGTACTTC.

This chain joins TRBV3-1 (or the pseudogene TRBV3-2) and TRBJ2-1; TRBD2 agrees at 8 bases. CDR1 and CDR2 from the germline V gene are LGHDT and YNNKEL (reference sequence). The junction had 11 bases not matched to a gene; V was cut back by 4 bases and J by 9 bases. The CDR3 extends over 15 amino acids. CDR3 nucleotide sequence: TGTGCCAGCAGCCCTCTGGTCGGGGGGGCGGGTGAGCAGTTCTTC. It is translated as CASSPLVGGAGEQFF.

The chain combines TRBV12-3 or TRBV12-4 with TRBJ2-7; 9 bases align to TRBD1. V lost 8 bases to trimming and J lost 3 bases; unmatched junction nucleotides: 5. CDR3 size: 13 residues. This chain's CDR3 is CASQSGQGYEQYF. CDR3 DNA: TGTGCCAGCCAATCGGGACAGGGCTACGAGCAGTACTTC.

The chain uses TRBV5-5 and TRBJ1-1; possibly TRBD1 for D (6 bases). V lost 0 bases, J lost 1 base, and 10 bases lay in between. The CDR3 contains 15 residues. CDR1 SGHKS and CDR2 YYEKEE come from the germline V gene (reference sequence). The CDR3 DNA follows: TGTGCCAGCAGCTTGGCCGGGACACCGAACACTGAAGCTTTCTTT. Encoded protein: CASSLAGTPNTEAFF. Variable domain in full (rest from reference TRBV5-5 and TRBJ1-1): DAGVTQSPTHLIKTRGQQVTLRCSPISGHKSVSWYQQVLGQGPQFIFQYYEKEERGRGNFPDRFSARQFPNYSSELNVNALLLGDSALYLCASSLAGTPNTEAFFGQGTRLTVV.

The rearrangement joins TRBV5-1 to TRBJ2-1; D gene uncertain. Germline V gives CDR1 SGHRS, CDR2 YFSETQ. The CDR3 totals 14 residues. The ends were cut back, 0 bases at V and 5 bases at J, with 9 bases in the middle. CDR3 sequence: CASSLVGGDNEQFF. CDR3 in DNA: TGCGCCAGCAGCTTGGTGGGTGGAGACAATGAGCAGTTCTTC.

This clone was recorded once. The CDR3 reads CASSLVLAGETQYF. CDR3 nucleotide sequence: TGTGCCAGCAGCTTAGTTCTAGCAGGAGAGACCCAGTACTTC. V usage is TRBV7-8 and J usage is TRBJ2-5; D perhaps matches TRBD2 (5 bases). V was clipped by 1 base and J by 4 bases, with 10 bases between them. The CDR3 covers 14 residues. CDR1 is SGHVS and CDR2 is FQNEAQ in the germline V gene.

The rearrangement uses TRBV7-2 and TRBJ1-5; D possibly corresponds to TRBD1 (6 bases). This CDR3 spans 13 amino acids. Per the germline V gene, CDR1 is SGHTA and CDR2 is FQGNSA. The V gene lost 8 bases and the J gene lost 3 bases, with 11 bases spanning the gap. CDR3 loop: CASSGQFNQPQHF. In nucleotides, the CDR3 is TGTGCCAGCTCCGGACAGTTCAATCAGCCCCAGCATTTT.